Described below is a single T cell receptor (beta chain) sequence and its context. It has no known antigen specificity. The input lacks base qualities; no much larger clone sits a single base away. This record comes from a study of blood T cell repertoires in COVID-19 (dated by TCRdb to 2018 to 2020). At the level of the whole study: Samples from collaborators originated in the United States, Italy and Spain and spanned both the acute and convalescent phases of COVID-19. The material from the prospective study consisted of cDNA or gDNA derived from T cells, B-cell-depleted T cells, or PBMCs. The dataset comprised deeply sampled blood TCRbeta repertoires from subjects exposed to, actively infected with, or recovered from COVID-19. The repertoires were released in a freely available public database meant as a resource for research on the immune response to SARS-CoV-2. The samples were drawn from two sources: the first 160 participants of the ongoing ImmuneRACE study, and 1,200 or so subjects contributed by 6 global collaborators. Nearly every sample came with metadata listing a de-identified subject ID, COVID-19 status, age in years and sex. HLA class I and class II types, where available, came from metadata supplied by the sample provider rather than from assay-based typing.

Collaborating institutions collected whole blood in K2EDTA tubes following their own protocols. Collaborator samples were shipped for TCRbeta analysis as frozen whole blood, isolated PBMCs, or DNA extracted from either sample type. Study-level results and caveats: The amount of clinical and demographic metadata varied by source and participant and was provided uncurated.

The germline V end is reduced by 6 bases and the J end by 6 bases; junction bases left unmatched: 5. Counted from cysteine to phenylalanine, this CDR3 has 15 amino acids. The sequence is cut down to CDR3 DNA, 45 bases in frame from base 1. In the germline V gene, CDR1 corresponds to ENHRY and CDR2 to SYGVKD. The immunoSEQ Assay, a bias-controlled multiplex PCR, was used to amplify TCRbeta CDR3 regions from genomic DNA. The authors' analysis ran thus. Within the assay, amplification of reference gene primers was used to estimate how many nucleated cells each sample contained. Sequence reads were collapsed and filtered to measure the absolute abundance of every unique TCRbeta CDR3 rearrangement. Productive Simpson clonality was computed per sample as the square root of Simpson's diversity index over productive rearrangements. As stored in TCRdb, this immuneACCESS dataset retains in-frame rearrangements with V and J assigned. A fraction of the clones does not appear; measured against another copy, unresolved V genes explain less than half of the discrepancy, and the remainder lacks a known reason. V and J calls and clone size are given by that table; D and trimming were obtained from the DNA. The sample table shows about 210,000 clones, and around 80% are seen once. The ten largest clones represent less than 7% of the sample.

Sequencing used peripheral blood. The V and J segments used are TRBV10-3 and TRBJ2-3, with 14 central nucleotides matching TRBD2. This receptor was taken from a man between 60 and 70 years old with acute or convalescent COVID-19. The nucleotide sequence reads as follows: TGTGCCATCAGCCCACGACTAGCGGGAGGGGATACGCAGTATTTT. Its translation reads: CAISPRLAGGDTQYF.